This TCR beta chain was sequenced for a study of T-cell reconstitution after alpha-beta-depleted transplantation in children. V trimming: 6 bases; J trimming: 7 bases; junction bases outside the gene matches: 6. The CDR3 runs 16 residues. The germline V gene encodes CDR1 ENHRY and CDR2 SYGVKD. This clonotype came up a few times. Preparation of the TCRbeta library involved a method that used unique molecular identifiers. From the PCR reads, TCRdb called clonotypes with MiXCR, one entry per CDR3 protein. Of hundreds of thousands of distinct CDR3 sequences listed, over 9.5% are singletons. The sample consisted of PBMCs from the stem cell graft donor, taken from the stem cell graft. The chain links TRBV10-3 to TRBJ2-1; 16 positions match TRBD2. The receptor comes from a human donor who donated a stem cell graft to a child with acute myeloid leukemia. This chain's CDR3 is CAIRDGTSGRENEQFF. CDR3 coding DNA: TGTGCCATCAGAGACGGGACTAGCGGGAGGGAAAATGAGCAGTTCTTC.